The 26 T cell receptor beta chains below come from one sample, sequenced in a study of T cells in Graves' hyperthyroidism and ophthalmopathy. RNA transcripts provided the source from which TCR beta CDR3 regions were amplified. With the HTBI primer set, the TCR CDR3 went through a first round of RT-PCR. TCRdb re-derived calls from the multiplex PCR reads in MiXCR, one entry per CDR3 protein. The profile shows roughly 280,000 distinct CDR3 sequences, around 15% of them singletons. Sample: blood. These receptor sequences come from a woman aged 60-70 years with Graves' ophthalmopathy.

This clonotype was observed many times. This chain joins TRBV12-3 or TRBV12-4 and TRBJ2-1; 12 bases are shared with TRBD2. There are 15 residues in the CDR3. Germline trimming cut 6 bases from V and 7 bases from J; bases unmatched to any gene: 7. The CDR3 spells CASRPAGLAGNEQFF. The CDR3 DNA reads as TGTGCCAGCAGACCTGCCGGACTAGCGGGAAATGAGCAGTTCTTC.

A remark on this clonotype: Possible read error: a much larger clone is one base away. The chain combines TRBV7-2 with TRBJ2-5; the match to TRBD1 covers 7 bases. Germline V gives CDR1 SGHTA, CDR2 FQGNSA. The CDR3 contains 16 residues. CDR3 coding DNA: TGTGCCAGCAGCGACTCCCTAGGGGGCGCGGAAGAGACCCGGTACTTC. Residues: CASSDSLGGAEETRYF.

The sample holds one count of this clonotype. The chain couples TRBV5-1 to TRBJ1-2; TRBD1 aligns across 8 bases. Germline V gene sequence: CDR1 SGHRS, CDR2 YFSETQ. With 5 bases clipped from V and 4 bases from J, the junction kept 13 bases outside the gene matches. This CDR3 is 16 amino acids long. This chain's CDR3 is CASRLDPGTGLYGYTF. In DNA form, the CDR3 reads TGCGCCAGCAGGTTAGACCCCGGGACAGGACTCTATGGCTACACCTTC.

The CDR3 DNA reads TGTGCCAGCAGTTACACTACAGGGGCAGGAAACACCATATATTTT. Encoded protein: CASSYTTGAGNTIYF. The gene calls are TRBV6-5 and TRBJ1-3; 7 bases match TRBD1. There are 15 residues in the CDR3. Per the germline V gene, CDR1 is MNHEY and CDR2 is SVGAGI. The trim removed 2 bases at V and 4 bases at J, leaving 5 bases unmatched.

This clonotype was seen at least ten times. The chain links TRBV6-2 or TRBV6-3 to TRBJ1-2; the match to TRBD1 covers 8 bases. The CDR3 is 15 residues long. Per the germline V gene, CDR1 is MNHEY and CDR2 is SVGEGT. The junction had 12 bases not matched to a gene; V was cut back by 6 bases and J by 6 bases. In DNA, the CDR3 is TGTGCCAGCAGGATACCGGGACAGGAGGTCCATGGCTACACCTTC. As protein: CASRIPGQEVHGYTF.

The chain couples TRBV6-1 to TRBJ1-2, with D perhaps matching TRBD1 (5 bases). The CDR3 length is 14 residues. Germline-derived CDR1 and CDR2 are MNHNS and SASEGT. V shed 6 bases and J shed 4 bases, with 15 bases lying between them. The CDR3 DNA reads as TGTGCCAGCAGCGCGGGACTCCGGGGCTATGGCTACACCTTC. Translating gives CASSAGLRGYGYTF.

This clonotype appeared a few times. This rearrangement joins TRBV4-2 to TRBJ1-4; a weak D match, TRBD1 (6 bases). The germline gives CDR1 LGHNA, CDR2 YNFKEQ. The CDR3 runs 14 residues. V was pared by 4 bases and J by 8 bases, with 14 bases between. CDR3 DNA: TGTGCCAGCAGCCTTGAGGGGGGAGACGAAAAACTGTTTTTT. It encodes CASSLEGGDEKLFF.

V usage is TRBV29-1 and J usage is TRBJ2-7; maybe TRBD1 (5 bases). V lost 4 bases and J lost 4, with 14 bases in between. CDR3 size: 13 residues. CDR1 is SQVTM and CDR2 is ANQGSEA in the germline V gene. The CDR3 region has the DNA TGCAGCGTTGTCGTGACAAGGGGTTACGAGCAGTACTTC. Translating gives CSVVVTRGYEQYF.

This clonotype was detected many times. The chain joins TRBV2 to TRBJ1-2; D uncertain. CDR1 is SNHLY, CDR2 FYNNEI, per germline. V was shortened by 6 bases and J by 8 bases, with 10 bases between the two germline ends. The CDR3 length is 11 residues. CDR3 bases: TGTGCCAGCAGCGCTTCCGGAGGCTACACCTTC. Translated: CASSASGGYTF.

As for this clonotype: A read error may be the cause here, since a much bigger clone is one base away. Given the absence of the conserved phenylalanine or tryptophan at the CDR3 end, a read error is likely. The V and J genes are TRBV2 and TRBJ1-1; D not certain. Trimming removed 5 bases from V and 6 bases from J, with 13 bases in between. CDR1 SNHLY and CDR2 FYNNEI come from the germline V gene. CDR3 length: 13 amino acids. CDR3 DNA sequence: TGTGCCAGCAGTCCCTCGACCCTACCTGAAGCTTTCCTT. This translates into CASSPSTLPEAFL.

Details on this clonotype: This may be a read error, as it is one base from a much larger clone. The chain joins TRBV5-1 to TRBJ1-1; D ambiguous. Per germline, CDR1 SGHRS and CDR2 YFSETQ. The CDR3 runs to 14 residues. CDR3 in amino acids: CPSRSRPGDTEAFF. The DNA of the CDR3 is TGCCCCAGCAGGTCCAGGCCTGGGGACACTGAAGCTTTCTTT.

The chain couples TRBV4-1 to TRBJ1-3, with D tentatively TRBD1 (5 bases). V lost 1 base and J lost 3, with 7 bases in between. In germline, CDR1 is MGHRA, CDR2 YSYEKL. The CDR3 consists of 14 residues. The CDR3 loop reads CASSQAGYGNTIYF. CDR3 in DNA: TGCGCCAGCAGCCAAGCAGGGTATGGAAACACCATATATTTT.

Many counts were recorded for this clonotype. J is TRBJ2-1 and V is TRBV24-1; TRBD2 agrees at 7 bases. The CDR3 is made up of 14 amino acids. Germline assignment: CDR1 KGHDR and CDR2 SFDVKD. V was clipped by 6 bases and J by 2 bases; unmatched bases: 3. The CDR3 nucleotides are TGTGCCACCAGTTACAGCGGGGCCTACAATGAGCAGTTCTTC. Translating it yields CATSYSGAYNEQFF.

This clonotype was detected ten times or more. V usage is TRBV29-1 and J usage is TRBJ1-1, with 7 bases that match TRBD1. Germline lookup yields CDR1 SQVTM and CDR2 ANQGSEA. The V gene end was trimmed by 5 bases and the J gene end by 0 bases; junction bases not matched to a gene: 3. The CDR3 is 13 amino acids. In nucleotides, the CDR3 is TGCAGCGTTCTGGACAGGTTGAACACTGAAGCTTTCTTT. Encoded protein: CSVLDRLNTEAFF.

The chain is built from TRBV5-8 and TRBJ2-7; D remains unclear. V lost 6 bases and J lost 2, with 6 bases in between. Germline V gene data show CDR1 as SGHTS and CDR2 as YDEGEE. The CDR3 covers 11 residues. CDR3 DNA: TGTGCCAGCACCCCCACCTACGAGCAGTACTTC. Translating gives CASTPTYEQYF.

This clonotype has a handful of counts. The chain employs TRBV7-2 and TRBJ1-2; TRBD1 matches at 8 bases. V lost 3 bases and J lost 7; bases outside the gene matches: 7. CDR1 is SGHTA, CDR2 FQGNSA, per germline. CDR3 length: 14 amino acids. DNA for the CDR3: TGTGCCAGCAGCTTCTCAGGGGGCGCGAGTGGCTACACCTTC. Translating it yields CASSFSGGASGYTF.

This clonotype was detected a few times. The chain joins TRBV25-1 to TRBJ1-4; TRBD1 agrees at 8 bases. This CDR3 contains 15 residues. Germline V gene lookup returns CDR1 MGHDK and CDR2 SYGVNS. J was trimmed by 8 bases and V by 2 bases; bases with no gene match: 7. The CDR3 region has the DNA TGTGCCAGCAGTGAAATACGCAGGGGGCGCGAAAAACTGTTTTTT. Amino acids: CASSEIRRGREKLFF. The whole variable domain, filled in from reference TRBV25-1 and TRBJ1-4, reads EADIYQTPRYLVIGTGKKITLECSQTMGHDKMYWYQQDPGMELHLIHYSYGVNSTEKGDLSSESTVSRIRTEHFPLTLESARPSHTSQYLCASSEIRRGREKLFFGSGTQLSVL.

The table lists this clonotype with many counts. The genes are TRBV7-2 and TRBJ2-3, with 7 bases identical to TRBD2. V lost 2 bases to trimming and J lost 2 bases; unmatched junction nucleotides: 7. The CDR3 spans 16 residues. Germline V gives CDR1 SGHTA, CDR2 FQGNSA. DNA for the CDR3: TGTGCCAGCAGCTTAAGGACCGGACTAGACACAGATACGCAGTATTTT. It is translated as CASSLRTGLDTDTQYF.

The chain couples TRBV28 to TRBJ1-6; no clear D gene. Germline values: CDR1 MDHEN, CDR2 SYDVKM. The V end lost 4 bases, the J end lost 7 bases, and 11 bases lay between the germline ends. The CDR3 has 14 residues. The DNA for the CDR3 is TGTGCCAGCAGTTCAAACAGTAGAAATTCACCCCTCCACTTT. This gives the protein CASSSNSRNSPLHF.

This clonotype was observed many times. The rearrangement links TRBV6-5 to TRBJ2-7; D ambiguous. V shed 2 bases and J shed 4 bases, with 12 bases lying between them. The CDR3 consists of 14 residues. Germline V gene data show CDR1 as MNHEY and CDR2 as SVGAGI. CDR3 sequence (DNA): TGTGCCAGCAGTTACATCCCGTATTTATACGAGCAGTACTTC. Translated, it gives CASSYIPYLYEQYF.

Ten or more counts support this clonotype. The chain carries TRBV6-2 or TRBV6-3 and TRBJ2-4, with 13 bases fitting TRBD2. V dropped 6 bases and J dropped 8; count of bases not matched to a gene: 16. The length of the CDR3 is 18 residues. Germline CDR1 and CDR2: MNHEY and SVGEGT. This chain's CDR3 is CASRGGFGTSGIGDIQYF. CDR3 DNA sequence: TGTGCCAGCAGGGGGGGTTTCGGGACTAGCGGGATTGGCGACATTCAGTACTTC.

The V call is TRBV3-1, the J call TRBJ2-5; 10 bases fit TRBD2. CDR1 LGHDT and CDR2 YNNKEL come from the germline V gene (reference sequence). CDR3 length: 18 residues. The ends lost 0 bases at V and 4 bases at J; junction bases unmatched: 11. CDR3 loop: CASSQDGAAGGPGETQYF. Written as DNA, the CDR3 is TGTGCCAGCAGCCAAGATGGGGCAGCGGGGGGGCCGGGAGAGACCCAGTACTTC.

This clonotype was observed a few times. The rearrangement links TRBV11-2 to TRBJ1-1; D might be TRBD1 (6 bases). Deletions cut 5 bases from V and 1 base from J, with 17 bases between. Germline CDR1 SGHAT, CDR2 FQNNGV. This CDR3 comprises 16 residues. CDR3 residues: CASSPFGGAGNTEAFF. As DNA, the CDR3 is TGTGCCAGCAGCCCCTTTGGGGGGGCGGGGAACACTGAAGCTTTCTTT. The full variable domain, with the rest looked up from reference TRBV11-2 and TRBJ1-1, is EAGVAQSPRYKIIEKRQSVAFWCNPISGHATLYWYQQILGQGPKLLIQFQNNGVVDDSQLPKDRFSAERLKGVDSTLKIQPAKLEDSAVYLCASSPFGGAGNTEAFFGQGTRLTVV.

This clonotype was found a few times. J is TRBJ1-2 and V is TRBV29-1; D is unresolved. Germline lookup yields CDR1 SQVTM and CDR2 ANQGSEA. The CDR3 runs to 8 residues. Trimming left V 4 bases short and J 10 bases short, with 4 bases between. The CDR3 here is CSVGFYTF. The CDR3 DNA reads as TGCAGCGTTGGATTCTACACCTTC.

At least ten counts were recorded for this clonotype. The chain links TRBV20-1 to TRBJ2-1; possible D gene TRBD2, 6 bases. V was shortened by 7 bases and J by 7 bases, with 20 bases between the two germline ends. The CDR3 runs 14 residues. CDR1 is DFQATT, CDR2 SNEGSKA, per germline (reference sequence). The CDR3 DNA is TGCAGTGATTCGGGACTCCACTTATTTAATGAGCAGTTCTTC. It codes for CSDSGLHLFNEQFF.

The gene calls are TRBV25-1 and TRBJ2-7; D might be TRBD2 (6 bases). Germline CDR1 and CDR2: MGHDK and SYGVNS. The ends were cut back, 6 bases at V and 0 bases at J, with 21 bases in the middle. The CDR3 runs 17 residues. The CDR3 sequence: CASRAEGGGLPSYEQYF. CDR3 nucleotide sequence: TGTGCCAGCAGAGCGGAGGGCGGAGGACTACCCTCCTACGAGCAGTACTTC.